Listed below are T cell receptor beta chains from one sample, sequenced in a study of early T cells in non-severe SARS-CoV-2 infection. TCRdb independently ran MiXCR on the 5' RACE reads; one entry per CDR3 protein. This table has about 40,000 distinct CDR3 sequences, 5.4% appearing once. The specimen comprised whole blood, sampled at baseline. These receptors were taken from an adult who was a healthcare worker with PCR-confirmed SARS-CoV-2 infection or an uninfected control (not recorded which). CDR3s include the opening cysteine and the closing phenylalanine or tryptophan. The D gene is left open where the match is weak. Some rows have no size entry. The others give once, few or many, or a class for an expanded clone.

J gene,clone size,D gene,V gene,CDR3 DNA,CDR3 protein
TRBJ2-6,many,TRBD2,TRBV4-1,TGCGCCAGCAGCCAAGATGGGGTAGCGGGGGCTCATCCTGGGGCCAACGTCCTGACTTTC,CASSQDGVAGAHPGANVLTF
TRBJ2-5,many,NA,TRBV3-1,TGTGCCAGCAGCCTCGTAGGCCTGACCGCCGGAGAGACCCAGTACTTC,CASSLVGLTAGETQYF
TRBJ2-7,NA,TRBD2,TRBV3-1,TGTGCCAGCAGCCCGACCGCGGTGGCGGGGGCCTACGAGCAGTACTTC,CASSPTAVAGAYEQYF
TRBJ2-1,NA,TRBD2,TRBV19,TGTGCCAGTAGTAATCTAGCGGGCAGGAACAATGAGCAGTTCTTC,CASSNLAGRNNEQFF
TRBJ2-2,many,TRBD2,TRBV9,TGTGCCAGCAGCCGAGGACTAGCCAGGGAAAACACCGGGGAGCTGTTTTTT,CASSRGLARENTGELFF
TRBJ1-4,NA,NA,TRBV25-1,TGTGCCAGCAGTGAATACTTGACTTCTAATGAAAAACTGTTTTTT,CASSEYLTSNEKLFF
TRBJ1-1,many,NA,TRBV5-4,TGTGCCAGCAGTTTGGGTTACGGGAGTACTGAAGCTTTCTTT,CASSLGYGSTEAFF
TRBJ1-4,many,NA,TRBV24-1,TGTGCCACCAGTGATTTGACTGCAAGGGGAAAACTGTTTTTT,CATSDLTARGKLFF
TRBJ2-2,many,TRBD2,TRBV19,TGTGCCAGTAGTTCCTTGGTAGCGGGAGACAAAACGAACACCGGGGAGCTGTTTTTT,CASSSLVAGDKTNTGELFF
TRBJ1-5,medium-sized,NA,TRBV27,TGTGCCAGCAGCCGCGACAGTTCCTATCAGCCCCAGCATTTT,CASSRDSSYQPQHF
TRBJ2-1,medium-sized,NA,TRBV6-2/TRBV6-3,TGTGCCAGCAGTTTATGGGCAGACAATGAGCAGTTCTTC,CASSLWADNEQFF
TRBJ1-2,many,TRBD1,TRBV12-3/TRBV12-4,TGTGCCAGCAAAACCGGGACAGGGGGCGAGGGCTACACCTTC,CASKTGTGGEGYTF
TRBJ2-2,many,TRBD2,TRBV4-1,TGCGCCAGCAGCCAACGATTAGCGGGAGCCCCGAACACCGGGGAGCTGTTTTTT,CASSQRLAGAPNTGELFF
TRBJ2-1,many,NA,TRBV29-1,TGCAGCGTTGAGGGCCCCTTGTTCTTC,CSVEGPLFF
TRBJ1-5,many,NA,TRBV7-2,TGTGCCAGCAGTTACACTCCACGGAGCAATCAGCCCCAGCATTTT,CASSYTPRSNQPQHF
TRBJ1-5,NA,NA,TRBV10-3,TGTGCCACCCGAGGGGGGGCTTCTAGCAATCAGCCCCAGCATTTT,CATRGGASSNQPQHF
TRBJ2-1,many,TRBD2,TRBV30,TGTGCCTGGAGTGTCGGACTAGCGGGAGGAAATGAGCAGTTCTTC,CAWSVGLAGGNEQFF
TRBJ2-7,many,TRBD2,TRBV11-1,TGTGCCAGCAGCCCCAAGACTAGCCTTGGCGACGAGCAGTACTTC,CASSPKTSLGDEQYF
TRBJ2-7,NA,NA,TRBV7-2,TGTGCCAGCAGCCCCCGGACTCCCTGGGGCGAGCAGTACTTC,CASSPRTPWGEQYF
TRBJ2-1,NA,TRBD2,TRBV7-2,TGTGCCAGCAGCCCCAGCGGGGTTTTCAATGAGCAGTTCTTC,CASSPSGVFNEQFF
TRBJ2-1,many,TRBD2,TRBV28,TGTGCCAGCAGCCAACTAGCGGGGGTCTACAATGAGCAGTTCTTC,CASSQLAGVYNEQFF
TRBJ2-4,many,NA,TRBV6-5,TGTGCCAGCAGTTACCGTAGGAGTCAGAGCATTCAGTACTTC,CASSYRRSQSIQYF
TRBJ2-4,many,TRBD1,TRBV7-9,TGTGCCAGCAGCTCCGGCCGGGACAGGGAGGGAGAAAGCATTCAGTACTTC,CASSSGRDREGESIQYF
TRBJ2-7,few,TRBD1,TRBV10-3,TGTGCCATCACCGGGACAGGGTCCTACGAGCAGTACTTC,CAITGTGSYEQYF
TRBJ1-6,NA,NA,TRBV18,TGTGCCAGCTCACCTATACGGGACACCGGACTCCACTTT,CASSPIRDTGLHF
TRBJ2-3,many,TRBD1,TRBV7-2,TGTGCCAGCAGCTTAGCGACAGGGGGCACAGATACGCAGTATTTT,CASSLATGGTDTQYF
TRBJ1-1,few,NA,TRBV25-1,TGTGCCAGCAGTGAATATGGTAGGGGTTTGGACACTGAAGCTTTCTTT,CASSEYGRGLDTEAFF
TRBJ2-3,many,NA,TRBV28,TGTGCCAGCAGTTTCCCGGCGGCGACAAGCACAGATACGCAGTATTTT,CASSFPAATSTDTQYF
TRBJ2-4,many,NA,TRBV6-5,TGTGCCAGCAGCCGATCGGGGCGAGGCATTCAGTACTTC,CASSRSGRGIQYF
TRBJ2-7,many,NA,TRBV12-3/TRBV12-4,TGTGCCAGCACGGTAGGCGGGTTCGACGAGCAGTACTTC,CASTVGGFDEQYF
TRBJ1-1,many,NA,TRBV18,TGTGCCAGCTCACCCGACGGCGAGGGAGCTTTCTTT,CASSPDGEGAFF
TRBJ2-5,many,TRBD2,TRBV10-1,TGCGCCAGCAGCGCCTTTAGCGGGAGAACCGGGGCCCAAGAGACCCAGTACTTC,CASSAFSGRTGAQETQYF
TRBJ1-1,many,NA,TRBV4-1,TGCGCCAGCAGCCAATTAAACACTGAAGCTTTCTTT,CASSQLNTEAFF
TRBJ2-1,many,TRBD1,TRBV2,TGTGCCACCCCGACAGGGGTCAACGAGCAGTTCTTC,CATPTGVNEQFF
TRBJ2-6,NA,NA,TRBV12-3/TRBV12-4,TGTGCCAGCAGTTTGAGGGGGTCTGGGGCCAACGTCCTGACTTTC,CASSLRGSGANVLTF
TRBJ2-2,NA,TRBD2,TRBV7-9,TGTGCCAGCAGCCCTCAACTAGCGGGAGGCCCCGGGGAGCTGTTTTTT,CASSPQLAGGPGELFF
TRBJ1-1,many,NA,TRBV30,TGTGCCTGGAGTACAATAAGGGGCACTGAAGCTTTCTTT,CAWSTIRGTEAFF
TRBJ2-5,NA,TRBD2,TRBV10-3,TGTGCCACGGGACTAGCGGACCAAGAGACCCAGTACTTC,CATGLADQETQYF
TRBJ2-7,many,TRBD2,TRBV30,TGTGCCTGGAGTGCCCCGGGGGGGCCCTACGAGCAGTACTTC,CAWSAPGGPYEQYF
TRBJ1-2,many,TRBD1,TRBV20-1,TGCAGTGTTGCATCGGACAGGCGACGTAACTATGGCTACACCTTC,CSVASDRRRNYGYTF
TRBJ2-3,many,NA,TRBV6-5,TGTGCCAGCAGTTCTGGGCGAGCTAGCACAGATACGCAGTATTTT,CASSSGRASTDTQYF
TRBJ2-5,few,NA,TRBV18,TGTGCCAGCTCACCAGACAGGCGGGAGACCCAGTACTTC,CASSPDRRETQYF
TRBJ2-2,many,NA,TRBV20-1,TGCAGTGCTAGAGATAGAAGGCGAGGGGCGCTTAACACCGGGGAGCTGTTTTTT,CSARDRRRGALNTGELFF
TRBJ1-6,NA,NA,TRBV4-1,TGCGCCAGCAGCCTCCCCCTAACCCGACAGATTAATTCACCCCTCCACTTT,CASSLPLTRQINSPLHF
TRBJ2-1,many,TRBD2,TRBV11-2,TGTGCCAGCAGCCCGGTTGCTAGCGGCTACAATGAGCAGTTCTTC,CASSPVASGYNEQFF
TRBJ2-5,NA,TRBD1,TRBV11-1,TGTGCCAGCAGCCGGGGACAGCAAGAGACCCAGTACTTC,CASSRGQQETQYF
TRBJ2-3,many,TRBD2,TRBV28,TGTGCCAGCGGTAATAGCGGGAGGGGCACAGATACGCAGTATTTT,CASGNSGRGTDTQYF
TRBJ2-7,many,TRBD1,TRBV3-1,TGTGCCAGCAGCCACGCCGGGACAGAGAACTACGAGCAGTACTTC,CASSHAGTENYEQYF
TRBJ1-2,few,NA,TRBV6-2/TRBV6-3,TGTGCCAGCAGTTACCCAACAGGGTTCTATGGCTACACCTTC,CASSYPTGFYGYTF
TRBJ2-5,NA,NA,TRBV7-9,TGTGCCAGCAGCTTAGGGACAGCGAGAGAGACCCAGTACTTC,CASSLGTARETQYF
TRBJ2-6,NA,NA,TRBV11-2,TGTGCCAGCAGCTTAGTTTCCGGGGCCAACGTCCTGACTTTC,CASSLVSGANVLTF
TRBJ2-4,NA,NA,TRBV7-9,TGTGCCAGCAGCGAACCCAAACTCGGCAGAAGAGTAGCCAAAAACATTCAGTACTTC,CASSEPKLGRRVAKNIQYF